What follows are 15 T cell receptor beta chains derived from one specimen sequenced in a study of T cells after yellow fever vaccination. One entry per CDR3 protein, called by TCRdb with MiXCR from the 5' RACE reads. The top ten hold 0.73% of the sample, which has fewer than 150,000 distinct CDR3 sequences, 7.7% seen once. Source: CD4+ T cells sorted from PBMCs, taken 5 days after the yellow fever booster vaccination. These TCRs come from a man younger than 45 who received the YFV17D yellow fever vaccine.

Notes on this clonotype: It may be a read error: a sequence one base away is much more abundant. CDR3 nucleotides: TGTGCCAGCAGACCCGGGACCGGCGGGGAGACCCAGTACTTC. Amino acid sequence: CASRPGTGGETQYF. V usage is TRBV3-1 and J usage is TRBJ2-5; D is possibly TRBD1 or TRBD2 (5 bases each). This CDR3 region has 14 residues. V was cut by 6 bases and J by 5 bases, with 16 bases left in between. CDR1 is LGHDT, CDR2 YNNKEL, per germline (reference sequence).

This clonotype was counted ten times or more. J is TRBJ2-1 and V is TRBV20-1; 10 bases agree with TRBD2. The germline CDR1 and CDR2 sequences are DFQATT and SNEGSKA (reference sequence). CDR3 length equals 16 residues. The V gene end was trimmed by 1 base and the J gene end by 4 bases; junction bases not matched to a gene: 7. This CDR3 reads CSARVEGLAYYNEQFF. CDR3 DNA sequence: TGCAGTGCTAGAGTTGAGGGACTAGCGTATTACAATGAGCAGTTCTTC.

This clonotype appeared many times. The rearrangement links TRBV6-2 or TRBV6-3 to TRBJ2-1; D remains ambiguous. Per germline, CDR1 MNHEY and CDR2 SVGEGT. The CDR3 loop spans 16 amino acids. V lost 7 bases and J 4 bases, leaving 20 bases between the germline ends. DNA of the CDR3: TGTGCCAGCAAAAATGGGTCCGCATCTTTTTACAATGAGCAGTTCTTC. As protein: CASKNGSASFYNEQFF.

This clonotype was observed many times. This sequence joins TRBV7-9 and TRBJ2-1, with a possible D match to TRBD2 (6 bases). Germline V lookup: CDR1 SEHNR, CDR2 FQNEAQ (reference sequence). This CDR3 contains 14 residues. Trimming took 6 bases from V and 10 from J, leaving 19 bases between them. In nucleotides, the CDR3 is TGTGCCAGCAGTGACGCACGGGCCCGGGAGGAGCAGTTCTTC. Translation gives CASSDARAREEQFF.

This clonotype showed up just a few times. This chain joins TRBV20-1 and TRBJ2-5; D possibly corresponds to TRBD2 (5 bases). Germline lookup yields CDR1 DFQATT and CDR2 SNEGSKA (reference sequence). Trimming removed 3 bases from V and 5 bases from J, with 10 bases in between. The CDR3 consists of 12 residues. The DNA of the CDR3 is TGCAGTGCTAGTTCGGGGTTGGAGACCCAGTACTTC. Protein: CSASSGLETQYF.

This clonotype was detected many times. The CDR3: CASSLEFRHEQYF. The CDR3 nucleotides read TGTGCCAGCAGCTTAGAATTTCGCCACGAGCAGTACTTC. V and J are TRBV7-6 and TRBJ2-7, with D hard to call. Germline V lookup: CDR1 SGHVS, CDR2 FNYEAQ. The CDR3 length is 13 residues. V lost 1 base, J lost 5 bases, and 9 bases lay in between.

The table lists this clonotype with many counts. The CDR3 DNA is TGTGCCAGTAGTATAGGACCACAGACACGGGCGCAGTTCTTC. Residues: CASSIGPQTRAQFF. This sequence joins TRBV19 and TRBJ2-1, with D uncertain. The V gene lost 1 base and the J gene lost 12 bases, with 16 bases spanning the gap. Germline lookup yields CDR1 LNHDA and CDR2 SQIVND (reference sequence). The length of the CDR3 is 14 residues.

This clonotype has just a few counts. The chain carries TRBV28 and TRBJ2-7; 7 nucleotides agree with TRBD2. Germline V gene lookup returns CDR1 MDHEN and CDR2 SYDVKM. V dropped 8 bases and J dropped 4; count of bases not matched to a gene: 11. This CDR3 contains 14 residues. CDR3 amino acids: CASGTGGARYEQYF. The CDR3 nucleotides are TGTGCCAGCGGCACGGGGGGAGCTAGGTACGAGCAGTACTTC. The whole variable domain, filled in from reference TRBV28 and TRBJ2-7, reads DVKVTQSSRYLVKRTGEKVFLECVQDMDHENMFWYRQDPGLGLRLIYFSYDVKMKEKGDIPEGYSVSREKKERFSLILESASTNQTSMYLCASGTGGARYEQYFGPGTRLTVT.

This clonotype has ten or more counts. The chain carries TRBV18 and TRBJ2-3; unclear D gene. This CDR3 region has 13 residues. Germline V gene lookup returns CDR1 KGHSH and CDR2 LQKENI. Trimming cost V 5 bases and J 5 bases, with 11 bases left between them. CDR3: CASSGNRGDTQYF. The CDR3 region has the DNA TGTGCCAGCTCAGGAAATCGTGGAGATACGCAGTATTTT. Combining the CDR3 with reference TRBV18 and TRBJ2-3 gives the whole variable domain NAGVMQNPRHLVRRRGQEARLRCSPMKGHSHVYWYRQLPEEGLKFMVYLQKENIIDESGMPKERFSAEFPKEGPSILRIQQVVRGDSAAYFCASSGNRGDTQYFGPGTRLTVL.

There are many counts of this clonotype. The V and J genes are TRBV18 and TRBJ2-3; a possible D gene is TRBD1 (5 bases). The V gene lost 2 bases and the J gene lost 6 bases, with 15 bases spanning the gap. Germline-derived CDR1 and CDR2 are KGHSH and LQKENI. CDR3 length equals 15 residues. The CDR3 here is CASSPNQGNADTQYF. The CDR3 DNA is TGTGCCAGCTCACCAAACCAGGGAAATGCCGATACGCAGTATTTT.

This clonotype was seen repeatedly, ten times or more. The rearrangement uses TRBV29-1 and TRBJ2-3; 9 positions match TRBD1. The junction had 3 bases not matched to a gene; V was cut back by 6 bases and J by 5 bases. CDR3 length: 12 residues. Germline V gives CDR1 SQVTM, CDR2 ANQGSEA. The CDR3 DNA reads TGCAGCGTCAGGACAGGGGAAGATACGCAGTATTTT. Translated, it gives CSVRTGEDTQYF.

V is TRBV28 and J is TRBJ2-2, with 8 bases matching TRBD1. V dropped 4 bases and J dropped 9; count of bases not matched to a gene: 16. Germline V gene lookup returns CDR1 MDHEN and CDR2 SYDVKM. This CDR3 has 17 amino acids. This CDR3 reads CASSSTTKTGELRELFF. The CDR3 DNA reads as TGTGCCAGCAGTTCAACCACCAAGACAGGGGAATTGAGGGAGCTGTTTTTT.

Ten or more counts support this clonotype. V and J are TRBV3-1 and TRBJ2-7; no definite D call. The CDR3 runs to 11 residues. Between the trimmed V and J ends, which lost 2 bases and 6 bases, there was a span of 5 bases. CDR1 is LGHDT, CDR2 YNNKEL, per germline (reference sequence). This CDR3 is CASSQNREQYF. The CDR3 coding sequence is TGTGCCAGCAGCCAAAACCGCGAGCAGTACTTC.

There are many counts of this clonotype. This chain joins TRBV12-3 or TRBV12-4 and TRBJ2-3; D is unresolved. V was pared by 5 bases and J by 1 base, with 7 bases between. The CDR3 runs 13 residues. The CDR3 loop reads CASSLRRTDTQYF. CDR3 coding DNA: TGTGCCAGCAGTCTGAGGCGCACAGATACGCAGTATTTT.

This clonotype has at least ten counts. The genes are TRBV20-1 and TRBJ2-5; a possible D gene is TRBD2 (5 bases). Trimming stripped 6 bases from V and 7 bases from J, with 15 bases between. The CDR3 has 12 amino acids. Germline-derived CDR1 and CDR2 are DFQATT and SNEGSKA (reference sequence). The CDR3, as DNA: TGCAGTGCAATTGACTTACTAGGGACCCAGTACTTC. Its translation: CSAIDLLGTQYF.